Shown below are 15 T cell receptor beta chains from a single sample sequenced in a study of blood T cells in healthy people across ages. It was with a sample-barcoded 5' primer and a J-beta primer mix that a second PCR of roughly 7 to 12 cycles was run. One entry per CDR3 protein, called by TCRdb with MiXCR from the 5' RACE reads. The data hold a few hundred thousand distinct CDR3 sequences, with about 52% observed a single time. Sequenced input: blood. Receptors originate from a man aged 55 to 69 in good health.

Ten or more counts support this clonotype. The chain joins TRBV6-1 to TRBJ1-5; a weak D match, TRBD1 (5 bases). The V gene lost 8 bases and the J gene lost 4 bases, with 6 bases spanning the gap. Per germline, CDR1 MNHNS and CDR2 SASEGT. This CDR3 region has 11 residues. The CDR3: CASGGNQPQHF. The DNA of the CDR3 is TGTGCCAGCGGGGGGAATCAGCCCCAGCATTTT.

This clonotype was seen a handful of times. The chain combines TRBV6-1 with TRBJ2-1, with a weak D call TRBD2 (5 bases). CDR1 MNHNS and CDR2 SASEGT come from the germline V gene. V dropped 8 bases and J dropped 8 bases, with 16 bases sitting between them. This CDR3 has 13 residues. CDR3 nucleotides: TGTGCCAGCGGAGGCCTAGTAGGCTATGAGCAGTTCTTC. The encoded protein is CASGGLVGYEQFF.

This chain uses TRBV20-1 with TRBJ2-5; 7 nucleotides match TRBD2. Trimming cost V 1 base and J 4 bases; bases outside gene matches: 9. CDR1 and CDR2 from the germline V gene are DFQATT and SNEGSKA (reference sequence). This CDR3 comprises 15 residues. The CDR3 region has the DNA TGCAGTGCTAGAGCGCCCGGGAGGTTGGGAGAGACCCAGTACTTC. Residues: CSARAPGRLGETQYF.

This clonotype was counted at least ten times. This chain connects TRBV25-1 to TRBJ1-2; 7 nucleotides match TRBD1. With 3 bases clipped from V and 4 bases from J, the junction kept 5 bases outside the gene matches. The length of the CDR3 is 14 residues. Looked up from germline, CDR1 is MGHDK and CDR2 is SYGVNS. CDR3 sequence reads: CASSEPTGIYGYTF. In DNA form, the CDR3 reads TGTGCCAGCAGTGAGCCGACAGGGATCTATGGCTACACCTTC.

CDR3 sequence: CASSLASGAGGNEQFF. CDR3 nucleotides: TGCGCCAGCAGCCTGGCTAGCGGGGCCGGGGGAAATGAGCAGTTCTTC. The genes are TRBV5-1 and TRBJ2-1, with 9 bases lining up with TRBD2. Germline V gives CDR1 SGHRS, CDR2 YFSETQ. CDR3 length: 16 residues. After removal of 4 bases from V and 7 bases from J, the junction contained 12 bases not matched to a gene.

This clonotype has only one observation. V gene TRBV6-1 combines with J gene TRBJ2-5, with 12 bases fitting TRBD1. J was trimmed by 1 base and V by 4 bases; bases with no gene match: 10. The CDR3 is 18 amino acids. Germline CDR1 reads MNHNS; CDR2 reads SASEGT. The CDR3 spells CASSGPGQGARVQETQYF. The DNA of the CDR3 is TGTGCCAGCAGTGGTCCGGGACAGGGGGCGAGAGTCCAAGAGACCCAGTACTTC.

The chain employs TRBV2 and TRBJ2-4, with a tentative D call TRBD2 (7 bases). Judging by the DNA end, TRBJ2-7 fits better; the J call may be wrong. The CDR3 has 14 amino acids. CDR1 and CDR2 from the germline V gene are SNHLY and FYNNEI. CDR3: CASVVGGGPYEQYF. In DNA, the CDR3 is TGTGCCAGCGTAGTGGGAGGGGGTCCCTACGAGCAGTACTTC.

This clonotype was observed at least ten times. This chain uses TRBV7-6 with TRBJ1-1; 7 positions agree with TRBD1. The V and J ends lost 5 bases and 0 bases, in that order; junction bases with no gene match: 3. This CDR3 is 14 amino acids long. In germline, CDR1 is SGHVS, CDR2 FNYEAQ. CDR3 region: CASSGGQMNTEAFF. As DNA, the CDR3 is TGTGCCAGCAGCGGGGGACAGATGAACACTGAAGCTTTCTTT. Using reference TRBV7-6 and TRBJ1-1 for the parts outside the CDR3, the full variable domain is GAGVSQSPRYKVTKRGQDVALRCDPISGHVSLYWYRQALGQGPEFLTYFNYEAQQDKSGLPNDRFSAERPEGSISTLTIQRTEQRDSAMYRCASSGGQMNTEAFFGQGTRLTVV.

This clonotype was picked up a small number of times. V gene TRBV15 combines with J gene TRBJ2-1, with D unresolved. The V and J ends lost 0 bases and 5 bases respectively, with 8 bases between them. CDR1 LNHNV and CDR2 YYDKDF come from the germline V gene (reference sequence). This CDR3 comprises 14 residues. CDR3 nucleotides: TGTGCCACCAGCAGAGATCGCGGAAACAATGAGCAGTTCTTC. Translated, it gives CATSRDRGNNEQFF.

Concerning this clonotype itself: Given a much more abundant clone one base away, this may be a read error. The V call is TRBV5-1, the J call TRBJ2-7, with 10 nucleotides matching TRBD2. The CDR3 totals 15 residues. Germline V gene lookup returns CDR1 SGHRS and CDR2 YFSETQ. The V segment lost 6 bases and the J segment 9 bases; nucleotides outside the gene matches: 15. The CDR3 loop is CASKGSGRDKRGQYF. CDR3 DNA: TGCGCCAGCAAGGGAAGCGGGAGGGACAAGAGGGGGCAGTACTTC.

This chain links TRBV12-3 or TRBV12-4 with TRBJ2-4; D tentatively fits TRBD1 or TRBD2 (6 bases each). The last part of the DNA fits TRBJ2-1 better; the J call may be wrong. The CDR3 length is 15 residues. The CDR3 nucleotides are TGTGCCAGCAGTTTAGAGAGGGGGGCCAAAAACATTCAGTTCTTC. Amino acid sequence: CASSLERGAKNIQFF.

On this clonotype: Mismatch with germline at one junction end may stem from a read error. The rearrangement links TRBV28 to TRBJ2-7; 8 nucleotides match TRBD2. Germline CDR1 reads MDHEN; CDR2 reads SYDVKM. The CDR3 is 15 residues long. The DNA of the CDR3 is TGTGCCAGCAGTTCCTCGGGGGGGTTGGGAGAGACCCAGTATTTC. Translation gives CASSSSGGLGETQYF.

This chain connects TRBV20-1 to TRBJ2-1, with D unresolved. CDR1 and CDR2 (germline): DFQATT, SNEGSKA (reference sequence). This CDR3 is 13 amino acids long. Trimming shortened V by 4 bases and J by 0 bases, and 7 bases separated the two germline ends. The DNA for the CDR3 is TGCAGTGCTAAAGGGAACTCCTACAATGAGCAGTTCTTC. This encodes CSAKGNSYNEQFF.

This chain links TRBV29-1 with TRBJ1-2; D is ambiguous. The CDR3 sequence is 14 residues long. Trimming removed 7 bases from V and 8 bases from J, with 23 bases in between. Germline CDR1 reads SQVTM; CDR2 reads ANQGSEA. DNA of the CDR3: TGCAGCGCTGCCCAGGAGGGAGCCGGTGGCGGCTACACCTTC. It yields the protein CSAAQEGAGGGYTF.

The chain couples TRBV5-1 to TRBJ2-7, with D possibly being TRBD1 (6 bases). CDR1 is SGHRS, CDR2 YFSETQ, per germline. Trimming took off 0 bases at V and 2 bases at J, with 15 bases between the two ends. The CDR3 spans 16 residues. CDR3 in DNA: TGCGCCAGCAGCTTGGGAACAGGGTTCCGGGCCTACGAGCAGTACTTC. Residues: CASSLGTGFRAYEQYF.